The clone carrying this T cell receptor beta chain turned up a few times. In the original analysis: Amplification from reference gene primers served as the basis for estimated nucleated cell counts. The repertoire was sequenced with immunoSEQ multiplex PCR; TCRdb's copy has only in-frame clones and lacks some. The DNA was the basis for D and trimming; V, J and clone size are from that table. The sample yields some 150,000 clones, about 80% seen once. The data are from a study of blood T cell repertoires in COVID-19. The germline CDR1 and CDR2 sequences are SGHNT and YYREEE (reference sequence). CDR3 length: 15 residues. Trimming pared 4 bases from V and 2 bases from J, leaving 16 bases between.

The specimen sequenced was PBMCs or T cells enriched from blood (not recorded which). The sequence was obtained from a woman aged 18-30 years who had been exposed to COVID-19. The chain is built from TRBV5-4 and TRBJ2-7; maybe TRBD1 (5 bases). The CDR3 DNA follows: TGTGCCAGCAGCCCGACAGCATTCACAGCCTACGAGCAGTACTTC. It is translated as CASSPTAFTAYEQYF.